This T cell receptor beta chain was profiled in a study of somatic mutations in cytotoxic T cells in rheumatoid arthritis. The study's findings and limits: Within the rheumatoid arthritis patients, CD8+ clonality went up as age increased (Spearman r of about 0.49). The same was not true of the healthy controls. Adjustment for multiple comparisons was not applied to the slight TRBV07 underrepresentation observed in rheumatoid arthritis patients.

As for this clone: What it binds is unknown.

V gave up 2 bases and J gave up 2 bases; unmatched junction bases: 4. CDR1 SGHDT and CDR2 YYEEEE come from the germline V gene. CDR3 size: 15 residues. Here immunoSEQ multiplex PCR was the method, and the copy in TCRdb shows in-frame clones only, minus some. The sample has about 15,000 clones, approximately 70% seen once. The V and J genes are TRBV5-6 and TRBJ2-1; TRBD2 aligns across 7 bases. Specimen: CD8+ T cells sorted from blood. The TCR sequence derives from an adult with rheumatoid arthritis. In DNA form, the CDR3 reads TGTGCCAGCAGCTTAGGAAGCGGGGCCTACAATGAGCAGTTCTTC. The encoded protein is CASSLGSGAYNEQFF.